This T cell receptor beta chain was identified in a study of blood T cells in healthy people across ages. Study outcomes and limitations: Conclusively comparing naive with antigen-experienced cells was impossible with unsorted PBMCs.

The sample, about 10 milliliters of peripheral blood, was drawn from each donor. A word on this clonotype: Antigen unknown.

Combining a sample-barcoded 5' primer with a J-beta primer mix, a second PCR ran for about 7 to 11 cycles. TCRdb re-derived calls from the 5' RACE reads in MiXCR, one entry per CDR3 protein. The profile shows about 640,000 distinct CDR3 sequences, 45% to 65% of them singletons. The germline V gene encodes CDR1 SGHTA and CDR2 FQGNSA. The trim removed 1 base at V and 2 bases at J, leaving 10 bases unmatched. The CDR3 runs to 18 residues. The gene calls are TRBV7-2 and TRBJ2-3, with 9 bases that match TRBD2. What was sequenced was blood. This sequence originates from a man aged 60 to 69 in good health. The chain's CDR3 is CASSLDGLAPTLTDTQYF. The CDR3 DNA follows: TGTGCCAGCAGCTTAGACGGACTAGCGCCCACACTCACAGATACGCAGTATTTT.